These 6 T cell receptor beta chains share one sample of origin, sequenced in a study of blood T cell repertoires in COVID-19. Assay: immunoSEQ multiplex PCR; the TCRdb copy retains only in-frame clones and omits some. Of 240,000 or so clones listed, more than 85% were seen once; the top ten hold approximately 7%. Specimen: peripheral blood. The receptors were gathered from a woman aged 65 to 85 with active or convalescent COVID-19.

V is TRBV27 and J is TRBJ1-1; D might be TRBD1 (6 bases). The CDR3 has 13 residues. CDR1 is MNHEY and CDR2 is SMNVEV in the germline V gene (reference sequence). Trimming removed 4 bases from V and 8 bases from J, with 14 bases in between. The CDR3, as DNA: TGTGCCAGCAGTTCCACGGCTAGGGGGGAAGCTTTCTTT. Amino acid sequence: CASSSTARGEAFF.

This chain uses TRBV3-1 (or the pseudogene TRBV3-2) with TRBJ1-1; D is undetermined. This CDR3 region has 15 residues. Per germline, CDR1 LGHDT and CDR2 YNNKEL (reference sequence). Trimming shortened V by 2 bases and J by 2 bases, and 12 bases separated the two germline ends. This CDR3 is CASSQSDGSNTEAFF. CDR3 bases: TGTGCCAGCAGCCAATCCGACGGGTCTAACACTGAAGCTTTCTTT.

The rearrangement links TRBV5-1 to TRBJ1-1; D ambiguous. The V end lost 0 bases, the J end lost 3 bases, and 15 bases lay between the germline ends. The CDR3 consists of 16 residues. In germline, CDR1 is SGHRS, CDR2 YFSETQ. The CDR3 coding sequence is TGCGCCAGCAGCTTGGATGGCCGCGTCGGGGACACTGAAGCTTTCTTT. This codes for CASSLDGRVGDTEAFF.

This clone was counted at least ten times. V is TRBV7-9 and J is TRBJ1-6, with TRBD1 identical over 7 bases. This CDR3 comprises 14 residues. Germline V gene lookup returns CDR1 SEHNR and CDR2 FQNEAQ (reference sequence). The junction had 5 bases not matched to a gene; V was cut back by 5 bases and J by 7 bases. CDR3 bases: TGTGCCAGCAGCCCCCAGGGGGGAAATTCACCCCTCCACTTT. This encodes CASSPQGGNSPLHF.

This chain joins TRBV27 and TRBJ1-6; 9 bases are a match to TRBD1. The V segment lost 6 bases and the J segment 7 bases; nucleotides outside the gene matches: 10. Germline values: CDR1 MNHEY, CDR2 SMNVEV (reference sequence). The CDR3 is 16 residues long. The CDR3 coding sequence is TGTGCCAGCAGAGGTTTGGGACAGGGTAACAATTCACCCCTCCACTTT. Its protein product is CASRGLGQGNNSPLHF.

The chain is built from TRBV5-1 and TRBJ1-4; D not certain. The CDR3 sequence is 14 residues long. Germline CDR1 is SGHRS and CDR2 is YFSETQ. Trimming stripped 0 bases from V and 7 bases from J, with 10 bases between. CDR3 region: CASSLELEGEKLFF. The CDR3 DNA reads as TGCGCCAGCAGCTTGGAATTGGAGGGTGAAAAACTGTTTTTT. Full variable domain (missing parts from reference TRBV5-1 and TRBJ1-4): KAGVTQTPRYLIKTRGQQVTLSCSPISGHRSVSWYQQTPGQGLQFLFEYFSETQRNKGNFPGRFSGRQFSNSRSEMNVSTLELGDSALYLCASSLELEGEKLFFGSGTQLSVL.